These 7 T cell receptor beta chains came from one sample sequenced in a study of blood T cell repertoires in COVID-19 (dated by TCRdb to the early 2020s). Library construction relied on the immunoSEQ multiplex PCR assay. Imported from immuneACCESS, the table was reduced by TCRdb to in-frame sequences with V and J called. These copies leave out some clones; in studies compared against another copy, an unresolved V gene accounts for under half, and the cause of the remainder is not known. The sample table records 150,000 to 200,000 clones; around four fifths of these occur just once. The ten largest account for 2.5% to 3% of the sample. Input material: peripheral blood. These receptor sequences come from a woman of 80 years or more with active or convalescent COVID-19.

The chain joins TRBV5-5 to TRBJ1-4, with D possibly matching TRBD1 (5 bases). The germline gives CDR1 SGHKS, CDR2 YYEKEE (reference sequence). This CDR3 region has 14 residues. With 4 bases removed from V and 7 bases from J, the gap between germline ends came to 14 bases. The CDR3 nucleotides read TGTGCCAGCAGCCGACCCACAGGTAGTGAAAAACTGTTTTTT. Translating gives CASSRPTGSEKLFF.

This chain joins TRBV5-1 and TRBJ2-3; TRBD2 agrees at 8 bases. Trimming at V came to 4 bases and at J to 6 bases, leaving 16 bases not matched to a gene. The CDR3 totals 17 residues. Looked up from germline, CDR1 is SGHRS and CDR2 is YFSETQ. This CDR3 is CASSNGGGRGAGDTQYF. The CDR3 bases are TGCGCCAGCAGCAACGGTGGAGGGCGGGGGGCCGGGGATACGCAGTATTTT.

For the CDR3, the DNA is TGTGCCAGCAGCGCCGACAGGGGTCAAGAGACCCAGTACTTC. It yields the protein CASSADRGQETQYF. The V and J genes are TRBV7-6 and TRBJ2-5, with 8 positions matching TRBD1. V lost 5 bases to trimming and J lost 2 bases; unmatched junction nucleotides: 4. The V gene's germline CDR1 is SGHVS and CDR2 FNYEAQ. The CDR3 is made up of 14 amino acids.

The chain links TRBV12-3 or TRBV12-4 to TRBJ2-7; no reliable D call. This CDR3 has 13 residues. Trimming shortened V by 6 bases and J by 2 bases, and 11 bases separated the two germline ends. The CDR3 is CASSYNLAYEQYF. CDR3 bases: TGTGCCAGCAGCTATAATCTAGCCTACGAGCAGTACTTC.

The chain employs TRBV29-1 and TRBJ1-2; 10 bases agree with TRBD1. Per germline, CDR1 SQVTM and CDR2 ANQGSEA. The CDR3 totals 13 residues. The junction had 3 bases not matched to a gene; V was cut back by 3 bases and J by 5 bases. The CDR3 DNA follows: TGCAGCGTTGATAAGGGACAGGGGTATGGCTACACCTTC. Protein: CSVDKGQGYGYTF.

The chain combines TRBV5-1 with TRBJ2-5; 9 bases fit TRBD2. Germline lookup yields CDR1 SGHRS and CDR2 YFSETQ. After removal of 4 bases from V and 1 base from J, the junction contained 5 bases not matched to a gene. The length of the CDR3 is 15 residues. CDR3 protein: CASSSGGQVQETQYF. CDR3 nucleotides: TGCGCCAGCAGCAGCGGGGGGCAGGTCCAAGAGACCCAGTACTTC.

This chain links TRBV12-3 or TRBV12-4 with TRBJ2-1, with a weak D call TRBD1 (5 bases). This CDR3 contains 13 residues. With 3 bases removed from V and 9 bases from J, the gap between germline ends came to 12 bases. The CDR3 DNA sequence: TGTGCCAGCAGTTTTAAGGGGCTGGGTGAGCAGTTCTTC. This encodes CASSFKGLGEQFF.